This TCR beta chain derives from a study of T cell responses to AZD1222 COVID-19 vaccine. Study in general: Second doses that came at about 4 or about 12 weeks were put together.

Whole-study results and caveats: Donors were largely white British and mainly female; clonal diversity was possibly underestimated. The breadth and depth of Spike-specific TCRs increased once two AZD1222 doses had been given. Spike was spanned by vaccine-associated CD4 TCRs, with dominance at 160-218 and 743-854.

From germline, CDR1 is SGHDT and CDR2 YYEEEE. Trimming shortened V by 2 bases and J by 4 bases, and 12 bases separated the two germline ends. The CDR3 runs 15 residues. Regarding this clone: Its antigen is unknown.

The protocol was immunoSEQ multiplex PCR, while the TCRdb copy is restricted to in-frame clones and leaves out a portion. This table holds 75,000 to 100,000 clones, roughly nine tenths found once. This TCR was recovered from an adult in good health. The V gene is TRBV5-6, the J gene TRBJ2-2; D call uncertain. The sequencing used peripheral blood, collected on day 0 of AZD1222 vaccination. The CDR3 nucleotides are TGTGCCAGCAGCTTAAGATGGGTCGGCACCGGGGAGCTGTTTTTT. This sequence encodes CASSLRWVGTGELFF.